This T cell receptor (beta chain) was identified in a study of T cells in Graves' hyperthyroidism and ophthalmopathy. This CDR3 contains 13 residues. V lost 4 bases and J 6 bases, leaving 16 bases between the germline ends. Germline CDR1 DFQATT, CDR2 SNEGSKA (reference sequence). Points from the study as a whole: Researchers found most expanded thyroid clonotypes above 0.001 in blood as well.

RNA transcripts were the template for amplifying TCR beta CDR3 regions. The HTBI primer set served for first-round RT-PCR of the TCR CDR3. One entry per CDR3 protein, called by TCRdb with MiXCR from the multiplex PCR reads. The table shows 650,000 to 800,000 distinct CDR3 sequences, with roughly 45% occurring only once. This clonotype showed up just a few times. The antigen remains undetermined. Any patient presenting with uncontrolled infection, other autoimmune disease, pregnancy or lactation was left out. Diagnostic decisions used clinical symptoms, serum thyroxine and TRAb, thyroid ultrasound and orbital computed tomography.

The receptor was isolated from an adult man with Graves' disease, either hyperthyroidism or ophthalmopathy (not recorded which). The J gene is TRBJ2-7, the V gene TRBV20-1; D unclear. The sequencing sample was made of peripheral blood or thyroid tissue (not recorded which). CDR3 DNA sequence: TGCAGTGCTATCGGTTTACGGGTCGCCGAGCAGTACTTC. The encoded protein is CSAIGLRVAEQYF.